What follows are 14 T cell receptor beta chains derived from one specimen sequenced in a study of CD8 T cells in ankylosing spondylitis listed by TCRdb under 2017. The library was made by 5' RACE. TCRdb records Illumina HiSeq 2500 as the sequencer. Using fastp at Q25 and MiXCR, TCRdb reprocessed the public reads and kept productive beta chains. Each CDR3 protein gets just one entry, which takes the most common genes and DNA from the rows behind it. This sample lists about 160,000 distinct CDR3 sequences; approximately 44% were detected once. The ten largest clones capture roughly 15% of the sample. The sequenced material came from synovial fluid, either unsorted or a sorted T cell fraction (not recorded which). All receptors derive from a male donor with ankylosing spondylitis.

This clonotype has just a few counts. This chain uses TRBV20-1 with TRBJ1-5, with D perhaps TRBD1 (6 bases). Per germline, CDR1 DFQATT and CDR2 SNEGSKA (reference sequence). Between the trimmed V and J ends, which lost 0 bases and 10 bases, there was a span of 22 bases. CDR3 length: 16 amino acids. CDR3 coding DNA: TGCAGTGCTAGAGATATCCATCCAGGGGAGCAGGGACCCCAGCATTTT. It encodes CSARDIHPGEQGPQHF.

This clonotype is medium-sized. The chain recombines TRBV12-3 or TRBV12-4 with TRBJ1-3; no definite D call. V was trimmed by 3 bases and J by 0 bases, leaving 12 bases between them. The CDR3 consists of 16 residues. CDR3 sequence (DNA): TGTGCCAGCAGTTTTGAGAAACACCTCTCTGGAAACACCATATATTTT. Its protein is CASSFEKHLSGNTIYF.

This chain links TRBV9 with TRBJ2-3; no clear D gene. Germline V gene lookup returns CDR1 SGDLS and CDR2 YYNGEE. The CDR3 contains 15 residues. Trimming removed 3 bases from V and 7 bases from J, with 18 bases in between. The CDR3 nucleotides read TGTGCCAGCAGCGCCTTAGAGGCTACCCCCCATACGCAGTATTTT. This encodes CASSALEATPHTQYF.

The chain is built from TRBV10-2 and TRBJ1-5, with D possibly being TRBD1 (6 bases). CDR1 is WSHSY, CDR2 SAAADI, per germline. V was cut by 7 bases and J by 1 base, with 11 bases left in between. The CDR3 sequence is 14 residues long. The CDR3 reads CASKGDPSNQPQHF. Here the CDR3 DNA reads TGCGCCAGCAAGGGGGACCCAAGCAATCAGCCCCAGCATTTT.

The CDR3 DNA reads TGTGCCAGCAGTTCCCATCCGGGGCTACTCGGGACAGGGGGGAGCTATGGCTACACCTTC. Translating gives CASSSHPGLLGTGGSYGYTF. The gene calls are TRBV12-3 or TRBV12-4 and TRBJ1-2, with 11 bases matching TRBD1. The CDR3 consists of 20 residues. V shed 4 bases and J 4 bases; nucleotides not matched to a gene: 20.

The chain links TRBV7-9 to TRBJ1-6, with TRBD1 matching over 10 bases. Looked up from germline, CDR1 is SEHNR and CDR2 is FQNEAQ (reference sequence). The V segment lost 1 base and the J segment 4 bases; nucleotides outside the gene matches: 4. This CDR3 has 17 residues. The CDR3 DNA reads TGTGCCAGCAGCTTAGGGACAGGGGGAATATATAATTCACCCCTCCACTTT. Its translation: CASSLGTGGIYNSPLHF.

The chain recombines TRBV4-2 with TRBJ1-2; no firm D call. CDR3 length: 14 residues. Trimming took off 4 bases at V and 4 bases at J, with 13 bases between the two ends. Germline V lookup: CDR1 LGHNA, CDR2 YNFKEQ. CDR3 protein: CASSLLYGRYGYTF. CDR3 nucleotide sequence: TGTGCCAGCAGCCTTCTATACGGGCGCTATGGCTACACCTTC.

This chain links TRBV5-6 with TRBJ2-2, with TRBD1 matching 9 bases. The CDR3 covers 16 residues. V shed 0 bases, J shed 5 bases, and the junction held 5 bases outside the gene matches. The germline CDR1 and CDR2 sequences are SGHDT and YYEEEE. The CDR3 here is CASSLVDRGGTGELFF. The CDR3 DNA reads as TGTGCCAGCAGCTTGGTGGACAGGGGAGGAACCGGGGAGCTGTTTTTT.

The chain carries TRBV16 and TRBJ2-7; 8 bases agree with TRBD1. The CDR3 totals 15 residues. In germline, CDR1 is KGHSY, CDR2 FQNENV. J gave up 2 bases and V 1 base, and 4 bases lay outside the gene matches. CDR3 in amino acids: CASSQWTGPAYEQYF. CDR3 sequence (DNA): TGTGCCAGCAGCCAATGGACAGGGCCGGCCTACGAGCAGTACTTC.

The chain links TRBV2 to TRBJ2-7, with 16 positions matching TRBD2. V trimming: 4 bases; J trimming: 6 bases; junction bases outside the gene matches: 9. From germline, CDR1 is SNHLY and CDR2 FYNNEI. The CDR3 is 17 residues long. CDR3 sequence reads: CASSGIPGLAGGGEQYF. As DNA, the CDR3 is TGTGCCAGCAGTGGAATCCCGGGACTAGCGGGAGGGGGCGAGCAGTACTTC.

The table lists this clonotype with many counts. This chain links TRBV6-2 or TRBV6-3 with TRBJ1-1, with D perhaps TRBD1 (6 bases). Trimming removed 6 bases at V and 5 bases at J, with 16 bases between. Germline lookup yields CDR1 MNHEY and CDR2 SVGEGT. CDR3 length equals 14 residues. The CDR3 sequence is CASSLRGGGTEAFF. The CDR3 nucleotides are TGTGCCAGCAGCCTCAGAGGAGGGGGTACTGAAGCTTTCTTT.

This clonotype was recorded many times. The V call is TRBV18, the J call TRBJ1-4; no clear D. V lost 3 bases, J lost 4 bases, and 12 bases lay in between. The germline V gene encodes CDR1 KGHSH and CDR2 LQKENI. This CDR3 is built from 15 residues. CDR3 region: CASSPDATRNEKLFF. The CDR3 DNA sequence: TGTGCCAGCTCACCTGATGCGACCCGTAATGAAAAACTGTTTTTT.

Only a few counts were recorded for this clonotype. The chain uses TRBV27 and TRBJ2-7; 8 nucleotides agree with TRBD2. V lost 2 bases, J lost 6 bases, and 9 bases stayed unmatched. The germline gives CDR1 MNHEY, CDR2 SMNVEV (reference sequence). CDR3 size: 15 residues. DNA of the CDR3: TGTGCCAGCAGTTTAGGAGCGGGAGCTGAGGGCGAGCAGTACTTC. It codes for CASSLGAGAEGEQYF.

This clonotype appeared a few times. This rearrangement joins TRBV7-2 to TRBJ2-5, with D maybe TRBD1 (6 bases). Germline CDR1 is SGHTA and CDR2 is FQGNSA. The CDR3 totals 15 residues. Trimming left V 4 bases short and J 4 bases short, with 16 bases between. The CDR3 region is CASSSFYRDRETQYF. In DNA form, the CDR3 reads TGTGCCAGCAGCTCCTTCTACAGGGACCGAGAGACCCAGTACTTC.